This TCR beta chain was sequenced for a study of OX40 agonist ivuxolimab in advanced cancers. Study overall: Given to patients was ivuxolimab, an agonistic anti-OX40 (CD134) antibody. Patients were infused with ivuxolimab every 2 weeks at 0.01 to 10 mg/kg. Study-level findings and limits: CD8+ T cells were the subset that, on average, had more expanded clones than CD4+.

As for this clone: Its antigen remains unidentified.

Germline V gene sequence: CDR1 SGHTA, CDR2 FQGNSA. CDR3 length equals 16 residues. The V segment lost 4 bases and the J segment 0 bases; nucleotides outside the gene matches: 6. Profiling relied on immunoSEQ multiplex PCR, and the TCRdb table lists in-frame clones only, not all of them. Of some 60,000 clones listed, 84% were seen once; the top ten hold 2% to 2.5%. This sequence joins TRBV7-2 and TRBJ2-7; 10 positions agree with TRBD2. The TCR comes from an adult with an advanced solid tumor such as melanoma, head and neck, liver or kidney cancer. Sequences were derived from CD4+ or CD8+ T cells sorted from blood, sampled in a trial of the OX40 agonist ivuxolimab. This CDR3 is CASSSRLAGASYEQYF. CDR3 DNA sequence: TGTGCCAGCAGCTCCCGACTAGCGGGCGCCTCCTACGAGCAGTACTTC.